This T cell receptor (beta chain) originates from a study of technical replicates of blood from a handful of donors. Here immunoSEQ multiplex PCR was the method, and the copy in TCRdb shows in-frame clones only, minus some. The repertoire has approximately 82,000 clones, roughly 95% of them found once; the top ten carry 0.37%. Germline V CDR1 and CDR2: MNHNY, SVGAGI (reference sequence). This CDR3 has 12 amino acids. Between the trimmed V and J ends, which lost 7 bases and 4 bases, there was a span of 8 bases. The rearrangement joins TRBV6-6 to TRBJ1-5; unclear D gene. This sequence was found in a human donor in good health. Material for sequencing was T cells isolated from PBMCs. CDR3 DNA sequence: TGTGCCAGCAAGGGAGGGAATCAGCCCCAGCATTTT. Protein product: CASKGGNQPQHF.